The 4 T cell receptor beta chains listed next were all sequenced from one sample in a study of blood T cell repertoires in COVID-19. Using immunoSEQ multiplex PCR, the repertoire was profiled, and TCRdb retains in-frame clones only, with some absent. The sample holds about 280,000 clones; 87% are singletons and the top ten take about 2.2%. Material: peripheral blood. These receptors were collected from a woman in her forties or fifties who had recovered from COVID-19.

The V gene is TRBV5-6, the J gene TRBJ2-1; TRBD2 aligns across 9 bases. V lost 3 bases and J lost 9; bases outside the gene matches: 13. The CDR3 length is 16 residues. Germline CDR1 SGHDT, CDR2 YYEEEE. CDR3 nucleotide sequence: TGTGCCAGCAGCTCTCCTTGGGGACTAGCCACGGGTGAGCAGTTCTTC. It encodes CASSSPWGLATGEQFF.

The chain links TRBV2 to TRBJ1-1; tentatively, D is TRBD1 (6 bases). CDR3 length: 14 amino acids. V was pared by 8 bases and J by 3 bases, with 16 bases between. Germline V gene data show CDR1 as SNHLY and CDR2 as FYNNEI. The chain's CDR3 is CASVAFEGDTEAFF. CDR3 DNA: TGTGCCAGCGTCGCTTTTGAGGGGGACACTGAAGCTTTCTTT.

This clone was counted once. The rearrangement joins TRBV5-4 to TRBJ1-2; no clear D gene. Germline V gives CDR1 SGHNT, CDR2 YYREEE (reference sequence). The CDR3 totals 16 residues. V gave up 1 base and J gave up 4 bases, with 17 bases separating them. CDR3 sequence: CASSLSSGRGGYGYTF. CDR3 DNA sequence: TGTGCCAGCAGCTTGTCCTCCGGGCGTGGAGGCTATGGCTACACCTTC.

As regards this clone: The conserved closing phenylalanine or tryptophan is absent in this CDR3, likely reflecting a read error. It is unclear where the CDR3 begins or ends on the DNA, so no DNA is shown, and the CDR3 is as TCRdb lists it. CDR3 residues: CASSLVAGGLISI. The chain combines TRBV5-1 with TRBJ2-7; the table's D call TRBD1 went unverified against the DNA. Germline loops: CDR1 SGHRS, CDR2 YFSETQ. The CDR3 sequence runs 13 residues, both termini included.